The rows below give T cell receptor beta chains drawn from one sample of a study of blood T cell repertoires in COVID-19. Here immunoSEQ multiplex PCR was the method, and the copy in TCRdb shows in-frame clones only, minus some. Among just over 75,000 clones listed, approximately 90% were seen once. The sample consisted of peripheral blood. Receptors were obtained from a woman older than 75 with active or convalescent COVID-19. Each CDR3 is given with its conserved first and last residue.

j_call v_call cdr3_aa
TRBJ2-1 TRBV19 CASSSSRQGGSYVGEQFF
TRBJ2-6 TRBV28 CASSLGGAGANVLTF
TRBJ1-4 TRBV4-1 CASSYTGLSEKLFF
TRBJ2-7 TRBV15 CATSRTTGTAPEQYF
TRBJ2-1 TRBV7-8 CASSLVGGGPGNEQFF
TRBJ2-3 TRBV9 CASSVAPGQGGTDTQYF
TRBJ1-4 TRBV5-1 CASSLDRAGGGEKLFF
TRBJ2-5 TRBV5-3 CARSMTSGLRKETQYF
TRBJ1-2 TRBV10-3 CAISGIQGNYGYTF
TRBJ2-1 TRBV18 CASSPDQEDNEQFF
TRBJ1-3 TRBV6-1 CASSDPTGQLILSGNTIYF
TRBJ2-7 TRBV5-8 CATTPRPGTGAYEQYF
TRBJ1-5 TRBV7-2 CASSLGTGSNQPQHF
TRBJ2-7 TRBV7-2 CASSLIKRGSYEQYF
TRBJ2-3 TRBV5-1 CASTIRGGETDTQYF
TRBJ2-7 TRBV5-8 CASSLMGTVYEQYF
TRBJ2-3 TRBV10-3 CAISAPGLAGGRSKMGTDTQYF
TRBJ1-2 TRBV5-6 CASSLTDHHGYTF
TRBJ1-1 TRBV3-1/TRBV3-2 CASSSITGGTEAFF
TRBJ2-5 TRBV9 CASSVGGSRGETQYF
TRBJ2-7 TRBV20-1 CSLPRTYEQYF
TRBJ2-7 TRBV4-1 CASSQGLEYEQYF
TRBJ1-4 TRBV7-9 CASSLGYGTGVEKLFF
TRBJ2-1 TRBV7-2 CASSWRGRAFSYNEQFF
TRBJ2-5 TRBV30 CAWRGLAGWGTQYF
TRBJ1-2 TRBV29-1 CSVGWEGGNYGYTF
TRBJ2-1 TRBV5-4 CASSLRGGAPYNEQFF
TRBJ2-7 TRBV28 CASSLFAGQYF
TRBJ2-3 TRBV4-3 CASSQGLAGGTDTQYF
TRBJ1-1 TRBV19 CASRMDRSSTEAFF
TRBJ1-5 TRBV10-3 CAISPGTGGNQPQHF
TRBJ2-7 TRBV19 CASSPNIASEQYF
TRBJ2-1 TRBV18 CASSPLGERYNEQFF
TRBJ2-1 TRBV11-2 CASSLSGIGLAPYNEQFF
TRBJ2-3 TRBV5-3 CARSPKGLATTDTQYF
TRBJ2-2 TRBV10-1 CASSATRTGELFF
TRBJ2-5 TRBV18 CASSPPSVETQYF
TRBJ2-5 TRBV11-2 CASSPPGQGARGQYF
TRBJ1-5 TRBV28 CASRRQGRQPQHF
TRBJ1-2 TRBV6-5 CASLREGYGYTF
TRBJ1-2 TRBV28 CASSFSLNYGYTF
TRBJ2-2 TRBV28 CASNGPNTGELFF
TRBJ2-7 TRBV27 CASSLRDRGLGEQYF
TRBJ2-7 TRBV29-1 CSTWTGDSYEQYF
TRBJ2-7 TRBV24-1 CATSPGQGWDEQYF
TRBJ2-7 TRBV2 CASSGMGGAEGEQYF
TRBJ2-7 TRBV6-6 CASSPLELSRQYF
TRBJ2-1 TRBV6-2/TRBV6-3 CASSALAGAYNEQFF
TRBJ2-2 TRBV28 CASSLSLLRWGENTGELFF
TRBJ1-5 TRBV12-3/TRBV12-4 CASSGQNQPQHF
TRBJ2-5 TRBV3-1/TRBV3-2 CASSRSGQETQYF
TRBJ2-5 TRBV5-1 CASSSGTGGAETQYF
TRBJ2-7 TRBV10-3 CAISESQGPYEQYF
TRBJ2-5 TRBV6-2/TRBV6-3 CASSILAGSVETQYF
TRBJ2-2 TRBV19 CASSGTSGKVNTGELFF